The T cell receptor beta chain under discussion was sequenced for a study of blood T cell repertoires in COVID-19. Background on the study: Donors in the United States, Italy and Spain gave samples during acute or convalescent COVID-19. The cDNA or gDNA used as material had been derived from T cells, B-cell-depleted T cells, or PBMCs.

Source study methods: From reference gene primer amplification, estimates of nucleated cell counts were derived. Using immunoSEQ multiplex PCR, the repertoire was profiled, and TCRdb retains in-frame clones only, with some absent. Clone size and the V and J calls come from that table; the DNA yielded D and trimming. This table holds around 400,000 clones, over 75% found once. The sequenced sample consisted of peripheral blood. The source of this sequence is a woman aged 25 to 39 with COVID-19, enrolled during active disease.

The CDR3: CASSSGLGGYEQYF. In nucleotides, the CDR3 is TGTGCCAGCAGCTCGGGACTGGGCGGGTACGAGCAGTACTTC. The chain employs TRBV11-2 and TRBJ2-7, with D possibly TRBD2 on 6 matching bases. Germline CDR1 and CDR2: SGHAT and FQNNGV. The CDR3 length is 14 residues. V was shortened by 4 bases and J by 4 bases, with 14 bases between the two germline ends.